A single sample gave rise to the 12 T cell receptor beta chains below, sequenced in a study of cytomegalovirus exposure and HLA in healthy donors. Both 60 Vbeta primers and 13 Jbeta primers went into the PCR. Sequenced by immunoSEQ multiplex PCR; TCRdb stores in-frame clones only, minus some. Among about 44,000 clones listed, around 90% were seen once. Source material: PBMCs. The receptors shown here come from a woman between 40 and 50 years old in good health and CMV-seropositive.

The V call is TRBV19, the J call TRBJ1-3; 7 bases map to TRBD1. V lost 9 bases, J lost 2 bases, and 7 bases stayed unmatched. The germline CDR1 and CDR2 sequences are LNHDA and SQIVND (reference sequence). The CDR3 totals 14 residues. In DNA, the CDR3 is TGTGCCAGCACCAGCGACAGGGCTGGAAACACCATATATTTT. Translating it yields CASTSDRAGNTIYF. Full variable domain (outside the CDR3, taken from reference TRBV19 and TRBJ1-3): DGGITQSPKYLFRKEGQNVTLSCEQNLNHDAMYWYRQDPGQGLRLIYYSQIVNDFQKGDIAEGYSVSREKKESFPLTVTSAQKNPTAFYLCASTSDRAGNTIYFGEGSWLTVV.

The chain couples TRBV4-2 to TRBJ2-5; D remains ambiguous. The end of the DNA fits TRBJ2-7 better, so the J call may be wrong. The CDR3 length is 15 residues. Germline CDR1 reads LGHNA; CDR2 reads YNFKEQ. The CDR3 DNA follows: TGTGCCAGCAGCCAAGCGGCTAGTCAACGCTACGAGCAGTACTTC. It specifies CASSQAASQRYEQYF.

V is TRBV5-1 and J is TRBJ2-5, with 7 positions matching TRBD2. The germline V gene encodes CDR1 SGHRS and CDR2 YFSETQ. V lost 4 bases and J lost 2; bases outside the gene matches: 2. This CDR3 comprises 13 residues. CDR3 nucleotide sequence: TGCGCCAGCAGCCATAGCGGGCAAGAGACCCAGTACTTC. This translates into CASSHSGQETQYF.

The table lists this clone with a count of one. The chain has TRBV21-1 and TRBJ1-1; TRBD1, the table's D call, was not compared with the DNA. TRBV21-1 is labeled a pseudogene. The CDR3 covers 15 residues. The DNA of the CDR3 is TGTGCCAGCAGGAAGGACACCCTAGGGGACACTGAAGCTTTCTTT. It is translated as CASRKDTLGDTEAFF.

The J gene is TRBJ1-1, the V gene TRBV5-1; 8 positions match TRBD1. The germline CDR1 and CDR2 sequences are SGHRS and YFSETQ. After removal of 7 bases from V and 1 base from J, the junction contained 3 bases not matched to a gene. The CDR3 runs 13 residues. Here the CDR3 reads CASVGQANTEAFF. CDR3 nucleotides: TGCGCCAGCGTGGGACAGGCGAACACTGAAGCTTTCTTT.

The CDR3 is CASSLQGTPNTEAFF. The CDR3 nucleotides read TGTGCCAGCAGTCTACAGGGAACGCCGAACACTGAAGCTTTCTTT. This chain joins TRBV5-4 and TRBJ1-1; the D gene is possibly TRBD1 (6 bases). CDR1 and CDR2 (germline): SGHNT, YYREEE (reference sequence). The CDR3 length is 15 residues. V lost 5 bases and J lost 1, with 15 bases in between.

V and J are TRBV2 and TRBJ1-1, with D tentatively TRBD1 (5 bases). The CDR3 sequence is 17 residues long. V was trimmed by 0 bases and J by 0 bases, leaving 14 bases between them. The germline V gene has CDR1 SNHLY and CDR2 FYNNEI. DNA of the CDR3: TGTGCCAGCAGTGAAGCGGGGGGATGGACTTTGAACACTGAAGCTTTCTTT. Its protein product is CASSEAGGWTLNTEAFF.

The J gene is TRBJ1-3, the V gene TRBV5-1; D is perhaps TRBD1 (6 bases). The CDR3 consists of 14 residues. Trimming removed 5 bases from V and 4 bases from J, with 13 bases in between. CDR1 is SGHRS, CDR2 YFSETQ, per germline. For the CDR3, the DNA is TGCGCCAGCAGGGAGCAGGGGCCCGGAAACACCATATATTTT. Translated: CASREQGPGNTIYF.

The genes are TRBV6-1 and TRBJ2-7; D ambiguous. This CDR3 has 11 residues. V was pared by 2 bases and J by 6 bases, with 5 bases between. Per germline, CDR1 MNHNS and CDR2 SASEGT. The DNA of the CDR3 is TGTGCCAGCAGTGAAACTGGCGAGCAGTACTTC. This encodes CASSETGEQYF.

J is TRBJ2-3 and V is TRBV7-6, with D perhaps matching TRBD2 (5 bases). Trimming left V 7 bases short and J 0 bases short, with 14 bases between. Looked up from germline, CDR1 is SGHVS and CDR2 is FNYEAQ. There are 15 residues in the CDR3. The CDR3 sequence: CASKVDGLSTDTQYF. Here the CDR3 DNA reads TGTGCCAGCAAGGTCGATGGACTTAGCACAGATACGCAGTATTTT.

This sequence joins TRBV7-2 and TRBJ1-2; no firm D call. The CDR3 totals 15 residues. Germline V lookup: CDR1 SGHTA, CDR2 FQGNSA. V was clipped by 6 bases and J by 2 bases, with 16 bases between them. The CDR3 nucleotides are TGTGCCAGCAGTCGTTCGGGAGGTGCGAACTATGGCTACACCTTC. It encodes CASSRSGGANYGYTF.

This clone was detected only once. The chain uses TRBV28 and TRBJ2-7; 10 positions agree with TRBD2. The germline gives CDR1 MDHEN, CDR2 SYDVKM. Trimming cost V 1 base and J 9 bases; bases outside gene matches: 12. The CDR3 sequence is 16 residues long. The CDR3: CASSLFSLAGEQGQYF. In DNA, the CDR3 is TGTGCCAGCAGTTTATTCTCCCTAGCGGGAGAGCAAGGGCAGTACTTC. The entire variable domain, with the rest obtained from reference TRBV28 and TRBJ2-7, is as follows: DVKVTQSSRYLVKRTGEKVFLECVQDMDHENMFWYRQDPGLGLRLIYFSYDVKMKEKGDIPEGYSVSREKKERFSLILESASTNQTSMYLCASSLFSLAGEQGQYFGPGTRLTVT.